One sample yielded the 8 T cell receptor beta chains listed below, sequenced in a study of blood T cell repertoires in COVID-19. The repertoire was sequenced with immunoSEQ multiplex PCR; TCRdb's copy has only in-frame clones and lacks some. The repertoire has tens of thousands of clones, around four fifths of them found once; the top ten carry 5% to 6.5%. The sample taken for sequencing was peripheral blood. These receptors came from an older man with acute or convalescent COVID-19.

This clone was seen a single time. The chain uses TRBV2 and TRBJ2-1; tentatively, D is TRBD2 (5 bases). This CDR3 spans 13 amino acids. CDR1 and CDR2 from the germline V gene are SNHLY and FYNNEI. The V and J ends lost 7 bases and 0 bases respectively, with 7 bases between them. The CDR3 protein is CASTGSSYNEQFF. For the CDR3, the DNA is TGTGCCAGCACGGGGTCCTCCTACAATGAGCAGTTCTTC. The full variable domain, with the rest looked up from reference TRBV2 and TRBJ2-1, is EPEVTQTPSHQVTQMGQEVILRCVPISNHLYFYWYRQILGQKVEFLVSFYNNEISEKSEIFDDQFSVERPDGSNFTLKIRSTKLEDSAMYFCASTGSSYNEQFFGPGTRLTVL.

V usage is TRBV6-1 and J usage is TRBJ2-2; possible D gene TRBD1, 5 bases. Germline V lookup: CDR1 MNHNS, CDR2 SASEGT. This CDR3 has 17 amino acids. V shed 4 bases and J shed 1 base, with 16 bases lying between them. The CDR3 DNA reads as TGTGCCAGCAGTGCCTACTCGACAGCCCTGAACACCGGGGAGCTGTTTTTT. The encoded protein is CASSAYSTALNTGELFF.

The chain joins TRBV5-1 to TRBJ1-6; 7 nucleotides line up with TRBD1. Trimming removed 4 bases from V and 8 bases from J; junction bases left unmatched: 9. This CDR3 is 15 amino acids long. The germline V gene encodes CDR1 SGHRS and CDR2 YFSETQ. DNA of the CDR3: TGCGCCAGCAGCGCGGGGAGGCAGGGGGATTCACCCCTCCACTTT. Its translation is CASSAGRQGDSPLHF. The full variable domain, rest sourced from reference TRBV5-1 and TRBJ1-6, is KAGVTQTPRYLIKTRGQQVTLSCSPISGHRSVSWYQQTPGQGLQFLFEYFSETQRNKGNFPGRFSGRQFSNSRSEMNVSTLELGDSALYLCASSAGRQGDSPLHFGNGTRLTVT.

The chain links TRBV3-1 (or the pseudogene TRBV3-2) to TRBJ1-2; perhaps TRBD1 as D (6 bases). V was pared by 5 bases and J by 3 bases, with 13 bases between. Germline V gives CDR1 LGHDT, CDR2 YNNKEL (reference sequence). The CDR3 consists of 14 residues. In nucleotides, the CDR3 is TGTGCCAGCAGCTTCATGTCAGGGGACTATGGCTACACCTTC. It yields the protein CASSFMSGDYGYTF.

This clone occurred once. The chain links TRBV21-1 to TRBJ2-1; TRBD2 was called by the table and not checked on the DNA. TRBV21-1 is noted as a pseudogene. CDR3 size: 17 residues. Here the CDR3 reads CASSFTGGGSSYNEQFF. The CDR3 DNA follows: TGTGCCAGCAGCTTTACGGGCGGGGGGAGCTCCTACAATGAGCAGTTCTTC.

The gene calls are TRBV6-1 and TRBJ2-1, with D perhaps matching TRBD2 (5 bases). This CDR3 contains 17 residues. V shed 2 bases and J shed 0 bases, with 14 bases lying between them. The germline CDR1 and CDR2 sequences are MNHNS and SASEGT. CDR3 loop: CASSEKGGQASYNEQFF. The CDR3 region has the DNA TGTGCCAGCAGTGAAAAAGGCGGGCAGGCCTCCTACAATGAGCAGTTCTTC.

The rearrangement uses TRBV11-2 and TRBJ2-2, with 9 bases matching TRBD2. V trimming: 0 bases; J trimming: 5 bases; junction bases outside the gene matches: 4. CDR3 size: 16 residues. Germline CDR1 and CDR2: SGHAT and FQNNGV. DNA of the CDR3: TGTGCCAGCAGCTTAGATAGGACTAGCGTAACCGGGGAGCTGTTTTTT. Its translation is CASSLDRTSVTGELFF. Based on the CDR3 plus reference TRBV11-2 and TRBJ2-2, the full variable domain is EAGVAQSPRYKIIEKRQSVAFWCNPISGHATLYWYQQILGQGPKLLIQFQNNGVVDDSQLPKDRFSAERLKGVDSTLKIQPAKLEDSAVYLCASSLDRTSVTGELFFGEGSRLTVL.

The rearrangement joins TRBV7-9 to TRBJ1-5; 9 positions agree with TRBD1. CDR3 length: 16 residues. Germline lookup yields CDR1 SEHNR and CDR2 FQNEAQ (reference sequence). V shed 4 bases and J 6 bases; nucleotides not matched to a gene: 10. The CDR3 DNA is TGTGCCAGCAGCTGGGGAACAGGGGGCGCGAGTCAGCCCCAGCATTTT. Translation gives CASSWGTGGASQPQHF.